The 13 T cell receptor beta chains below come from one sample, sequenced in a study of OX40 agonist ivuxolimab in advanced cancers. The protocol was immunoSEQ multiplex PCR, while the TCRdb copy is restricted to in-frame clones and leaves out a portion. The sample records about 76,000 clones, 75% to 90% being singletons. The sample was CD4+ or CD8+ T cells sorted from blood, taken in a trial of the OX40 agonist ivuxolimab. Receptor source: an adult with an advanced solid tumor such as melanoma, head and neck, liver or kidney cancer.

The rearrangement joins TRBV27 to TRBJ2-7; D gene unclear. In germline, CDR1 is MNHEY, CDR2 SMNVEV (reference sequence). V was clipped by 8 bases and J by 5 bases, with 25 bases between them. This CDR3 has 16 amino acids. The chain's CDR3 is CASRLLGSGESHEQYF. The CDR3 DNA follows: TGTGCCAGCCGCCTTTTGGGTTCTGGAGAATCCCACGAGCAGTACTTC.

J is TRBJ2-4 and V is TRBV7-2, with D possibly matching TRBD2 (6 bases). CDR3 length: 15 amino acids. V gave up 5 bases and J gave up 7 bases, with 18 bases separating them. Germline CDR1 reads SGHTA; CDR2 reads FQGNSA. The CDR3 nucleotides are TGTGCCAGCAGCAAACCTAGGACGGGGAGGAACATTCAGTACTTC. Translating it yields CASSKPRTGRNIQYF.

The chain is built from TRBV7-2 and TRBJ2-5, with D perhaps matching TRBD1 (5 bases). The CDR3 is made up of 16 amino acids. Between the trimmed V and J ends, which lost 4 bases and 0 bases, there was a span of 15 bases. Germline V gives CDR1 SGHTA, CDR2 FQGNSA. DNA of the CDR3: TGTGCCAGCAGCTCTCGACAGCGACAGTACCAAGAGACCCAGTACTTC. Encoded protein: CASSSRQRQYQETQYF.

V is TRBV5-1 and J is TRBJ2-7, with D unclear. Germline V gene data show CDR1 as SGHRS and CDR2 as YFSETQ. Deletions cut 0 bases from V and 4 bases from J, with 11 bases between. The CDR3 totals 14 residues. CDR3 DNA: TGCGCCAGCAGCTTGGTTGGCACCATATACGAGCAGTACTTC. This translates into CASSLVGTIYEQYF.

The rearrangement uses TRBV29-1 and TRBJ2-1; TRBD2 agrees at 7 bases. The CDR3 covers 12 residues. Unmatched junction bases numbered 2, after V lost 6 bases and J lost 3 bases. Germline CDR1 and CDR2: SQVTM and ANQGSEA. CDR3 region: CSVGDYYNEQFF. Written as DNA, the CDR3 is TGCAGCGTCGGGGACTACTACAATGAGCAGTTCTTC.

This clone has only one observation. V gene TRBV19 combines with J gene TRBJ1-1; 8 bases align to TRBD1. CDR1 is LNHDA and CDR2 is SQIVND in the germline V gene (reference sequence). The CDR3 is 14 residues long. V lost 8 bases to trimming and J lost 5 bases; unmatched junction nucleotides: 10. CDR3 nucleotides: TGTGCCAGTCAAACAGGGGGGATTGAGACTGAAGCTTTCTTT. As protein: CASQTGGIETEAFF.

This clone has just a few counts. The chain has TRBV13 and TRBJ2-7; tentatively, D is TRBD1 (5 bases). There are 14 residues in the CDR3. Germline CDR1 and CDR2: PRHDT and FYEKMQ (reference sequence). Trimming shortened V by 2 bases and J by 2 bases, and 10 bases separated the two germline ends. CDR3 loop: CASSLRQTTYEQYF. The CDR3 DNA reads TGTGCCAGCAGCTTACGACAGACCACCTACGAGCAGTACTTC.

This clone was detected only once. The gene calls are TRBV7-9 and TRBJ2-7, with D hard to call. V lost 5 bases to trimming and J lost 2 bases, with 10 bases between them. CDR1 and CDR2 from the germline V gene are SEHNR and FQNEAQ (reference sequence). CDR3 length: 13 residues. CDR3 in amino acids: CASSLSSTYEQYF. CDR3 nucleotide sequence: TGTGCCAGCAGCCTTTCTAGTACCTACGAGCAGTACTTC.

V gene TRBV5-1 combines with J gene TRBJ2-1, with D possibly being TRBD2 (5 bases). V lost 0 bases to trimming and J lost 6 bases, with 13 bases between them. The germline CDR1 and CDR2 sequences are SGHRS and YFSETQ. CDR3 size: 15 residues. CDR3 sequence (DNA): TGCGCCAGCAGCTTGGGAGCGGTTTTTCGCAATGAGCAGTTCTTC. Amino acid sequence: CASSLGAVFRNEQFF.

The CDR3 reads CASSQAGLAGGQAYNEQFF. Here the CDR3 DNA reads TGTGCCAGCAGCCAAGCTGGACTAGCGGGAGGGCAGGCCTACAATGAGCAGTTCTTC. The chain has TRBV7-9 and TRBJ2-1; 15 nucleotides agree with TRBD2. CDR3 length: 19 residues. Germline trimming cut 5 bases from V and 2 bases from J; bases unmatched to any gene: 10. Germline V lookup: CDR1 SEHNR, CDR2 FQNEAQ (reference sequence). Looking up the rest from reference TRBV7-9 and TRBJ2-1 gives the full variable domain: DTGVSQNPRHKITKRGQNVTFRCDPISEHNRLYWYRQTLGQGPEFLTYFQNEAQLEKSRLLSDRFSAERPKGSFSTLEIQRTEQGDSAMYLCASSQAGLAGGQAYNEQFFGPGTRLTVL.

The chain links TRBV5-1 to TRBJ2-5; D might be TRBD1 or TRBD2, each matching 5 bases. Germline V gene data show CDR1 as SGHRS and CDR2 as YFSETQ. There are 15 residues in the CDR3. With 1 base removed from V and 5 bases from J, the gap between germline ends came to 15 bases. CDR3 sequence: CASSLNPGRQETQYF. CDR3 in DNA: TGCGCCAGCAGCTTGAACCCGGGGCGTCAGGAGACCCAGTACTTC. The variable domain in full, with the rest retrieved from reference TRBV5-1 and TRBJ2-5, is KAGVTQTPRYLIKTRGQQVTLSCSPISGHRSVSWYQQTPGQGLQFLFEYFSETQRNKGNFPGRFSGRQFSNSRSEMNVSTLELGDSALYLCASSLNPGRQETQYFGPGTRLLVL.

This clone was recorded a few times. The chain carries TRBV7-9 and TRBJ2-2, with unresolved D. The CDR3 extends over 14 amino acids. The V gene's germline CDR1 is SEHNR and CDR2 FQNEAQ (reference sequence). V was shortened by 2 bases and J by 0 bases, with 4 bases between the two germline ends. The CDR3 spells CASSLNSNTGELFF. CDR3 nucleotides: TGTGCCAGCAGCTTAAACTCGAACACCGGGGAGCTGTTTTTT.

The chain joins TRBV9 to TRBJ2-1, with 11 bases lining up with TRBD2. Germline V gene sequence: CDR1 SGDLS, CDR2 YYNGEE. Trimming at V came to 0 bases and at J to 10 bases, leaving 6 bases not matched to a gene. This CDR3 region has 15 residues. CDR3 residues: CASSVVASGRLEQFF. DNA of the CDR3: TGTGCCAGCAGCGTAGTCGCTAGCGGGAGGCTAGAGCAGTTCTTC.